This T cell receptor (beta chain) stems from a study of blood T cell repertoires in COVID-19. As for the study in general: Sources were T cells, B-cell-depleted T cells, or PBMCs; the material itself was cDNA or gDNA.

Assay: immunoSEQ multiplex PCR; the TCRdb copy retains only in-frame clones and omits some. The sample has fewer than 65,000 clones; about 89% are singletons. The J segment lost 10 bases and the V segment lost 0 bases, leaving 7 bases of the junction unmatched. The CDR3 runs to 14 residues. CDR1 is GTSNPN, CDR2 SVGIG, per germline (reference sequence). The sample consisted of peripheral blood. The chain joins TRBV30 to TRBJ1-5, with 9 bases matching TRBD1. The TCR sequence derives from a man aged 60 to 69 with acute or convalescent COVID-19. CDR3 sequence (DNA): TGTGCCTGGAGTGTATCGGGACAGGGCCGTCCCCAGCATTTT. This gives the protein CAWSVSGQGRPQHF.